There are many counts of the clone carrying this TCR beta chain. Its antigen is unknown. Trimming removed 0 bases at V and 4 bases at J, with 12 bases between. The CDR3 extends over 15 amino acids. CDR1 is SEHNR and CDR2 is FQNEAQ in the germline V gene (reference sequence). This specimen belongs to a study of metastatic and nonmetastatic thyroid tumors. Study details: Repertoires of blood and of tissue (tumor or nodule) from malignant and benign thyroid patients were compared. General observations from the study: The reported finding was significantly higher TCR beta diversity in malignant thyroid tumors relative to benign nodules, in blood and tumor.

TCRdb re-analyzed the PCR reads through MiXCR. The table lists over 45,000 clones, about 20% of them singletons. All patients were treatment-naive before thyroid surgery. Material: blood. The sequence was obtained from a male donor with papillary thyroid cancer or a benign thyroid nodule (not recorded which). Some clones in this sample may be carry-over from other donors' samples. The chain uses TRBV7-9 and TRBJ2-5, with D uncertain. The CDR3 is CASSLAQAGGETQYF. The CDR3 region has the DNA TGTGCCAGCAGCTTAGCGCAGGCAGGCGGAGAGACCCAGTACTTC.